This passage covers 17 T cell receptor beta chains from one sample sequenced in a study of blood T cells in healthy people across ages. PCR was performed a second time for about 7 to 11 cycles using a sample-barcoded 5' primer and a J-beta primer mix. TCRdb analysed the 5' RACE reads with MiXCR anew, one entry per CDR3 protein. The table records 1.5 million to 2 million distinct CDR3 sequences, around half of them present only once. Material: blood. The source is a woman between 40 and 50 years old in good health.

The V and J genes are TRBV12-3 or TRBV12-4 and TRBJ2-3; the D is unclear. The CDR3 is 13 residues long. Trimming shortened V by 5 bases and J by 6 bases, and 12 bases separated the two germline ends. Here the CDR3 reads CASSRARRDTQYF. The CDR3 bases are TGTGCCAGCAGTAGAGCTAGGCGGGATACGCAGTATTTT.

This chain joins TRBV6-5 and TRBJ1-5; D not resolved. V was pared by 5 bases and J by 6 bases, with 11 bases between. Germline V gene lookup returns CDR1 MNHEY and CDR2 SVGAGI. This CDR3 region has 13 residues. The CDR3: CASSDGRFQPQHF. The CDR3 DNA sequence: TGTGCCAGCAGTGACGGGCGCTTTCAGCCCCAGCATTTT.

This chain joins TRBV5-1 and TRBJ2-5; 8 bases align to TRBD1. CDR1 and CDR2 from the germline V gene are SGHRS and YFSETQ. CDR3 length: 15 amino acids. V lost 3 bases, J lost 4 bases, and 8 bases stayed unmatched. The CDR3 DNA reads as TGCGCCAGCAGCTCCACGGACAGGGAGGTAGAGACCCAGTACTTC. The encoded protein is CASSSTDREVETQYF.

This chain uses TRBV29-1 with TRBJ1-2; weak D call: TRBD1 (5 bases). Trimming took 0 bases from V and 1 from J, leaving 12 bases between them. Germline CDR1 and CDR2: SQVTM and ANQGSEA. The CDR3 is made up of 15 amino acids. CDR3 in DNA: TGCAGCGTTGAAGATAATCGGGGACTTAACTATGGCTACACCTTC. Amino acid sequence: CSVEDNRGLNYGYTF.

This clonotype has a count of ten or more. DNA of the CDR3: TGTGCCAGCAGCCTTAGCGGGGGGGTCTCCTACGAGCAGTACTTC. Protein sequence: CASSLSGGVSYEQYF. The chain has TRBV7-2 and TRBJ2-7; 11 positions agree with TRBD2. Germline loops: CDR1 SGHTA, CDR2 FQGNSA. This CDR3 comprises 15 residues. Trimming cost V 5 bases and J 0 bases; bases outside gene matches: 3.

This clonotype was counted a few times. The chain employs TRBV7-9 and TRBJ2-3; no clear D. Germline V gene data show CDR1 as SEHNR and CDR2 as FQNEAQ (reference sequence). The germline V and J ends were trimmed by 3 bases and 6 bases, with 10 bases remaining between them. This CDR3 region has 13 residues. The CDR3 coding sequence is TGTGCCAGCAGCTTTATAACTGGGGATACGCAGTATTTT. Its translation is CASSFITGDTQYF. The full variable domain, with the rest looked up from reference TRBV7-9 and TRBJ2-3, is DTGVSQNPRHKITKRGQNVTFRCDPISEHNRLYWYRQTLGQGPEFLTYFQNEAQLEKSRLLSDRFSAERPKGSFSTLEIQRTEQGDSAMYLCASSFITGDTQYFGPGTRLTVL.

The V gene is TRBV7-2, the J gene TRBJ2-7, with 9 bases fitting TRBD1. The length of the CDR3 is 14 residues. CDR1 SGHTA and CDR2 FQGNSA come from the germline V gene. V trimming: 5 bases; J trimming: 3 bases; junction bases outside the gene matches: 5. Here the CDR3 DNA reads TGTGCCAGCAGCCAGAGACAGGGGGTCTACGAGCAGTACTTC. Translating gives CASSQRQGVYEQYF.

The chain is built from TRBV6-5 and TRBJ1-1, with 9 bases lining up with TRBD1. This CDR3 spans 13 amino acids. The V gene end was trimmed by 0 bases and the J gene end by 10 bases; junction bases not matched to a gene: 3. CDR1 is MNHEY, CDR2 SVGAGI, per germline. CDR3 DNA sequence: TGTGCCAGCAGTTACTCGGGGACAGGGCGAGCTTTCTTT. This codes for CASSYSGTGRAFF.

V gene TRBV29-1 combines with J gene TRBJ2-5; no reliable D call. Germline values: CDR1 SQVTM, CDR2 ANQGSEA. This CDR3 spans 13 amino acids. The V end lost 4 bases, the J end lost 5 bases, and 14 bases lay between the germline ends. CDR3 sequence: CSVVASPGETQYF. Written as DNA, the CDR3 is TGCAGCGTTGTCGCGTCGCCTGGGGAGACCCAGTACTTC.

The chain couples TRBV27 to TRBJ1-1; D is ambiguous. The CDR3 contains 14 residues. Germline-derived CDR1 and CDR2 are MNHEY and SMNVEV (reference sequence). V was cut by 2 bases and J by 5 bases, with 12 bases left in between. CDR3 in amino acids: CASSLVPAGTEAFF. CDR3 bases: TGTGCCAGCAGTTTAGTCCCCGCGGGGACTGAAGCTTTCTTT.

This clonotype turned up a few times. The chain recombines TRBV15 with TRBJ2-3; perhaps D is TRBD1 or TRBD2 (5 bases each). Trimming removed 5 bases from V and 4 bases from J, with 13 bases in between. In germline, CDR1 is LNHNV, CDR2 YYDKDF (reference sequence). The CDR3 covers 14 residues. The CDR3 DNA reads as TGTGCCACCAGCTTCCCTGGGGGTCCAGATACGCAGTATTTT. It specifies CATSFPGGPDTQYF.

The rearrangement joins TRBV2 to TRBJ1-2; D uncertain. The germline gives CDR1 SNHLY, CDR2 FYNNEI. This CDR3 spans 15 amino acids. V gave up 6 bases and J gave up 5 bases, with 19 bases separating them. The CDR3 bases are TGTGCCAGCAGCGAGAGAACCGGTTCTACTTATGGCTACACCTTC. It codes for CASSERTGSTYGYTF.

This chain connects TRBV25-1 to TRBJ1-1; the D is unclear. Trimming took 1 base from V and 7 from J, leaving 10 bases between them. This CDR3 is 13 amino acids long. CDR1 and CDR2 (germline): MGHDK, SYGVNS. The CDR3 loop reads CASSESSWGEAFF. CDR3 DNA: TGTGCCAGCAGTGAATCGAGTTGGGGTGAAGCTTTCTTT.

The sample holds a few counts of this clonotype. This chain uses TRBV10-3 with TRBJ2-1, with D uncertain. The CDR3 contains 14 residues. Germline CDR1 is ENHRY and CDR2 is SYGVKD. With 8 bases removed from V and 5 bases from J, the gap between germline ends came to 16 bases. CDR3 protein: CAIALGEKDNEQFF. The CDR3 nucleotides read TGTGCCATCGCCTTAGGTGAGAAGGACAATGAGCAGTTCTTC.

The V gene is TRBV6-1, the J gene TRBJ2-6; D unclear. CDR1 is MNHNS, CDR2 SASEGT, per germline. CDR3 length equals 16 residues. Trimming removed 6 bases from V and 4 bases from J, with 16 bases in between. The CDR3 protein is CASRRPTRVGANVLTF. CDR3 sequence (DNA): TGTGCCAGCAGAAGACCGACACGGGTCGGGGCCAACGTCCTGACTTTC.

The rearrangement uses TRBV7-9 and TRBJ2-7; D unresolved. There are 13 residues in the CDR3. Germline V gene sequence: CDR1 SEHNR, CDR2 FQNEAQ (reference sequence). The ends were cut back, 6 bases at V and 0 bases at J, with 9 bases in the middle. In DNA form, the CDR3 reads TGTGCCAGCAGAGACCCGAGCTCCTACGAGCAGTACTTC. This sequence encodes CASRDPSSYEQYF.

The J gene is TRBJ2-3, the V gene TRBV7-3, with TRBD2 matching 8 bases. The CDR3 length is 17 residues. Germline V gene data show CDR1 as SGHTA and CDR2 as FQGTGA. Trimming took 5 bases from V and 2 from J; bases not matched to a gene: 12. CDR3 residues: CASSPTGASGFTDTQYF. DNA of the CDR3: TGTGCCAGCAGCCCGACGGGGGCTAGCGGGTTCACAGATACGCAGTATTTT.